This T cell receptor (beta chain) was documented in a study of blood T cell repertoires in COVID-19. Sequencing used immunoSEQ multiplex PCR; TCRdb keeps in-frame clones, though not all of them. The table lists 50,000 or so clones, roughly 82% of them singletons. Trimming stripped 7 bases from V and 1 base from J, with 12 bases between. Per germline, CDR1 ENHRY and CDR2 SYGVKD. The CDR3 runs 14 residues. This clonotype was obtained from a woman aged 55-75 years with acute or convalescent COVID-19. The J gene is TRBJ2-3, the V gene TRBV10-3, with D perhaps TRBD2 (6 bases). The sequenced sample was peripheral blood. As DNA, the CDR3 is TGTGCCATCAATCCGGGAGTGGGCACAGATACGCAGTATTTT. The encoded protein is CAINPGVGTDTQYF.